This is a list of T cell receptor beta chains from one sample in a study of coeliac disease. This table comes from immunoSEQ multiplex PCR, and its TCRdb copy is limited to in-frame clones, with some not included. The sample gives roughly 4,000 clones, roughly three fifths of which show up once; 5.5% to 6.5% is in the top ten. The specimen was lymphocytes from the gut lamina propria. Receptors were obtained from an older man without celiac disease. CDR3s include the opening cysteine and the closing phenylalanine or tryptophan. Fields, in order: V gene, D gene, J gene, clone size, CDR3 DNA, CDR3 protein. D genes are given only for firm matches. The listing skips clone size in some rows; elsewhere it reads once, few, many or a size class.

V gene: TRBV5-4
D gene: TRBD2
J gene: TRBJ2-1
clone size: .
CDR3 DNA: TGTGCCAGCAGCTTCGGCGGGGGGGCCTTCAATGAGCAGTTCTTC
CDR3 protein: CASSFGGGAFNEQFF

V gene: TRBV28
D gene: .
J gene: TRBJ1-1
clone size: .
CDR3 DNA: TGTGCCAGCAACCCGGCCTCCCGGGGAAACACTGAAGCTTTCTTT
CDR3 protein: CASNPASRGNTEAFF

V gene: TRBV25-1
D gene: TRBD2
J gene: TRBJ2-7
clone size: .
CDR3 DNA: TGTGCCAGCAGTGAATTAGCGGGGGCGGCCTACGAGCAGTACTTC
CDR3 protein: CASSELAGAAYEQYF

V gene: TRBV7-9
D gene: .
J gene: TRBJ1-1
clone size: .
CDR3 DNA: TGTGCCAGCAGCTTAGGGGCGTTGAACACTGAAGCTTTCTTT
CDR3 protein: CASSLGALNTEAFF

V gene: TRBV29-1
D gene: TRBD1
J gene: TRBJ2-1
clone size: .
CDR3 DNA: TGCAGCGCAGGGGGTGGGACAGGTTCCTACAATGAGCAGTTCTTC
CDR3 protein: CSAGGGTGSYNEQFF

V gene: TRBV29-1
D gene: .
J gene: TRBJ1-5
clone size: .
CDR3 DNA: TGCAGCGTAACCGAGTCGGGGGGCAGGAGTCAGCCCCAGCATTTT
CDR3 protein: CSVTESGGRSQPQHF

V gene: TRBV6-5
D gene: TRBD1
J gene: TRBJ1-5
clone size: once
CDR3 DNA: TGTGCCAGCAGCTCAGGGGGCCGGAGCATGCCCCAGCATTTT
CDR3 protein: CASSSGGRSMPQHF

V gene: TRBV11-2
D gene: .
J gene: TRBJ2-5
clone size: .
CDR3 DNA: TGTGCCAGCAGCTTCGGGGGGCGGCAAGAGACCCAGTACTTC
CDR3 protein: CASSFGGRQETQYF

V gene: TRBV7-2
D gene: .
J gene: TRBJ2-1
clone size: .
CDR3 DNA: TGTGCCAGCAGCTTAGGGGGACTTCTCAATGAGCAGTTCTTC
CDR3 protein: CASSLGGLLNEQFF

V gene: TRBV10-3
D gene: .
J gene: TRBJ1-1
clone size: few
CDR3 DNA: TGTGCCAGCCAAACGCAGGTAACGAACACTGAAGCTTTCTTT
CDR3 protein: CASQTQVTNTEAFF

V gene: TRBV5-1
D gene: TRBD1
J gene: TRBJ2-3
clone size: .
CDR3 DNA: TGCGCCAGCAGCTCCAGCTTAACAGGGGGCGGAAATACGCAGTATTTT
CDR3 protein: CASSSSLTGGGNTQYF

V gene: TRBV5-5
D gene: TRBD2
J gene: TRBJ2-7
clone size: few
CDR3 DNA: TGTGCCAGCTATACGGGGGGGAAGAATCACGAGCAGTACTTC
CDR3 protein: CASYTGGKNHEQYF

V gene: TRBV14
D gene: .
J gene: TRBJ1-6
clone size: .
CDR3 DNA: TGTGCCAGCAGCCAGTGGACAAGCAGTAATTCACCCCCCCACTTT
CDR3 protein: CASSQWTSSNSPPHF

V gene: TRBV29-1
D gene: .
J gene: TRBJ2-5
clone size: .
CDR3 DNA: TGCAGCGTTGAGGGACTTAAAGAGACCCAGTACTTC
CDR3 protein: CSVEGLKETQYF

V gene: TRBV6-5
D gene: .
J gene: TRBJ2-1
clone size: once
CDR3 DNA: TGTGCCAGCAGACTACCCGGGACTGGCCTCAATGAGCGGTTCTTC
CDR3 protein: CASRLPGTGLNERFF

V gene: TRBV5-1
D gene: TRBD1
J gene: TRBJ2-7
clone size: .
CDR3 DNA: TGCGCCAGCAGCTTGGGGCGTAGACAGGGCCCCTACGAGCAGTACTTC
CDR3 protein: CASSLGRRQGPYEQYF

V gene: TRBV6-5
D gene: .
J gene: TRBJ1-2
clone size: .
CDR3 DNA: TGTGCCAGCAGAGCGACCCCGCCTAACTATGGCTACACCTTC
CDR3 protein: CASRATPPNYGYTF